Sequencing of this T cell receptor beta chain was carried out in a study of blood T cell repertoires in COVID-19. The wider study: The analysed material was cDNA or gDNA that came from T cells, B-cell-depleted T cells, or PBMCs.

The CDR3 covers 15 residues. The ends were cut back, 5 bases at V and 2 bases at J, with 13 bases in the middle. Germline V gene lookup returns CDR1 MNHEY and CDR2 SVGAGI. Assay used: immunoSEQ multiplex PCR; TCRdb lists only in-frame clones, some missing. The table has some 240,000 clones, 80% to 90% seen once. Material: peripheral blood. The sequence came from a woman aged 40 to 49 who had recovered from COVID-19. The rearrangement joins TRBV6-5 to TRBJ1-5, with a tentative D call TRBD1 (6 bases). The CDR3 region is CASSRTVSGNQPQHF. The CDR3 DNA is TGTGCCAGCAGTCGGACAGTATCTGGCAATCAGCCCCAGCATTTT.